This T cell receptor (beta chain) was sequenced for a study of shared clonotypes between healthy human individuals. Study observations and caveats: Sampling covered nothing but blood. Tissue TCR repertoires likely differ from those found in blood.

Repertoires were generated with immunoSEQ multiplex PCR, while TCRdb's copy carries only in-frame clones and drops some. The top ten hold under 0.8% of the sample, which has 950,000 to 1,100,000 clones, 75% to 85% seen once. The CDR3 runs to 13 residues. Germline loops: CDR1 MNHNS, CDR2 SASEGT. V gave up 8 bases and J gave up 4 bases, with 15 bases separating them. Notes on this clone: Its antigen is currently unknown.

Division of CD4+ cells produced a CD45RA+ naive subset and a CD45RA-negative memory subset. The sequence derives from a man aged 18 to 35 in good health. Some clones in this sample may be carry-over from other donors' samples. This chain connects TRBV6-1 to TRBJ2-7, with D possibly TRBD1 on 6 matching bases. The sequenced sample was memory CD4+ T cells from PBMCs. Subset given: CD45RA-negative fraction. The CDR3 DNA is TGTGCCAGCCAAACGCACAGGGTGTACGAGCAGTACTTC. It yields the protein CASQTHRVYEQYF.